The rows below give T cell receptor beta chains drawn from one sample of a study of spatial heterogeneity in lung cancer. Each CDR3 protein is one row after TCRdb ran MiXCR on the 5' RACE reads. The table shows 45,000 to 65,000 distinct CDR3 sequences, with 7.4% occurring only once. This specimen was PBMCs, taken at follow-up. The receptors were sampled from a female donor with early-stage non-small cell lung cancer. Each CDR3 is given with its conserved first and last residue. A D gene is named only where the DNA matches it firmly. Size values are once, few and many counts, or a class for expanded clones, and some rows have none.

CASSIQGATGELFF TGTGCCAGCAGTATACAGGGGGCGACCGGGGAGCTGTTTTTT TRBJ2-2 TRBD1 many TRBV14
CASSSFYGWNNSPLHF TGTGCCAGCAGTAGCTTCTACGGGTGGAATAATTCACCCCTCCACTTT TRBJ1-6 NA many TRBV6-2/TRBV6-3
CASSLMGGRAKNIQYF TGTGCCAGCAGTTTAATGGGCGGGAGAGCCAAAAACATTCAGTACTTC TRBJ2-4 TRBD2 NA TRBV28
CASSFATFATGELFF TGTGCCAGCAGCTTCGCCACTTTTGCTACCGGGGAGCTGTTTTTT TRBJ2-2 NA many TRBV7-2
CASSVGHDLADTQYF TGTGCCAGCAGCGTGGGCCATGATCTTGCGGATACGCAGTATTTT TRBJ2-3 NA many TRBV9
CASIDDQEVLNTEAFF TGTGCCAGCATAGACGATCAGGAGGTACTGAACACTGAAGCTTTCTTT TRBJ1-1 NA many TRBV28
CASSPTRDREAFF TGTGCCAGCAGTCCTACCCGGGACAGGGAAGCTTTCTTT TRBJ1-1 TRBD1 many TRBV12-3/TRBV12-4
CASSQRGGSGNTIYF TGCGCCAGCAGCCAGCGCGGGGGTTCTGGAAACACCATATATTTT TRBJ1-3 NA many TRBV4-1
CASSLEGSAAYEQYF TGTGCCAGCAGCCTAGAGGGCTCCGCCGCCTACGAGCAGTACTTC TRBJ2-7 NA many TRBV3-1
CASSYRGPQHF TGTGCCAGCAGTTACAGGGGGCCCCAGCATTTT TRBJ1-5 TRBD1 NA TRBV28
CASSVTGGNTEAFF TGTGCCAGCAGCGTGACAGGGGGGAACACTGAAGCTTTCTTT TRBJ1-1 TRBD1 many TRBV9
CASSQEGLYGYTF TGTGCCAGCAGCCAAGAAGGACTGTATGGCTACACCTTC TRBJ1-2 NA NA TRBV3-1
CASSQEVAGMGAYEQYF TGCGCCAGCAGCCAAGAGGTTGCGGGAATGGGCGCCTACGAGCAGTACTTC TRBJ2-7 NA NA TRBV4-3
CASSVLTGGRRDEQFF TGTGCCAGCAGCGTTCTAACGGGGGGGCGCAGGGATGAGCAGTTCTTC TRBJ2-1 TRBD2 few TRBV4-2
CASSLAPSGQETQYF TGTGCCAGCAGCTTAGCACCGTCGGGGCAAGAGACCCAGTACTTC TRBJ2-5 NA few TRBV11-2
CSVDPGQGYTDTQYF TGCAGCGTCGACCCGGGACAGGGATACACAGATACGCAGTATTTT TRBJ2-3 TRBD1 few TRBV29-1
CASEIRDSNQPQHF TGTGCCAGTGAAATCCGGGACAGCAATCAGCCCCAGCATTTT TRBJ1-5 NA NA TRBV19
CASSKSGGLQETQYF TGCGCCAGCAGCAAGAGCGGGGGCCTCCAAGAGACCCAGTACTTC TRBJ2-5 TRBD2 NA TRBV5-1
CASRDELSSYEQYF TGTGCCAGCAGGGACGAACTTAGCTCCTACGAGCAGTACTTC TRBJ2-7 NA NA TRBV6-5
CSAQGGAFTGELFF TGCAGCGCCCAGGGGGGGGCCTTCACCGGGGAGCTGTTTTTT TRBJ2-2 NA many TRBV29-1
CASGFASGTIFTGELFF TGTGCTAGTGGTTTCGCTTCCGGGACTATATTCACCGGGGAGCTGTTTTTT TRBJ2-2 TRBD2 many TRBV12-5
CASSAHVTGELFF TGCGCCAGCTCCGCTCATGTCACCGGGGAGCTGTTTTTT TRBJ2-2 NA few TRBV5-1
CASSGTNYGYTF TGTGCCAGCAGCGGCACTAACTATGGCTACACCTTC TRBJ1-2 NA many TRBV7-2
CASSYSAGRTEAFF TGTGCCAGCAGTTACTCTGCGGGGAGGACTGAAGCTTTCTTT TRBJ1-1 NA many TRBV6-2/TRBV6-3
CSAPLEGSETQYF TGCAGTGCCCCGCTTGAGGGGTCAGAGACCCAGTACTTC TRBJ2-5 NA few TRBV20-1
CASSLDPGGTQYF TGCGCCAGCAGCTTGGACCCGGGGGGGACCCAGTACTTC TRBJ2-5 TRBD2 many TRBV5-1
CASSYYGGRDQPQHF TGTGCCAGCAGTTACTATGGGGGGCGGGATCAGCCCCAGCATTTT TRBJ1-5 NA few TRBV6-6
CASSFSGPTGDTQYF TGTGCCAGCAGTTTTAGCGGGCCCACGGGGGATACGCAGTATTTT TRBJ2-3 TRBD2 many TRBV7-2
CSVGESSPLHF TGCAGCGTTGGGGAGTCAAGTCCCCTCCACTTT TRBJ1-6 NA many TRBV29-1
CASSPTGHVETQYF TGTGCCAGCTCACCCACAGGGCACGTGGAGACCCAGTACTTC TRBJ2-5 NA NA TRBV18
CASSITESYGYTF TGTGCCAGCAGCATAACAGAGAGCTATGGCTACACCTTC TRBJ1-2 NA many TRBV7-2
CASSVGTGIYQPQHF TGTGCCAGTAGTGTCGGGACAGGGATTTATCAGCCCCAGCATTTT TRBJ1-5 TRBD1 few TRBV19
CASSLSEQGGTEAFF TGTGCCAGCAGTTTATCGGAACAGGGGGGGACTGAAGCTTTCTTT TRBJ1-1 TRBD1 NA TRBV27
CATGPGEETQYF TGTGCCACTGGCCCGGGGGAAGAGACCCAGTACTTC TRBJ2-5 NA many TRBV10-3
CSATPGGLGYTF TGCAGTGCTACGCCAGGGGGCCTCGGCTACACCTTC TRBJ1-2 TRBD1 many TRBV20-1
CASSFGRMNTEAFF TGTGCCAGCAGCTTTGGCAGGATGAACACTGAAGCTTTCTTT TRBJ1-1 NA NA TRBV5-5
CAISEPPQVETQYF TGTGCCATCAGTGAGCCACCCCAAGTTGAGACCCAGTACTTC TRBJ2-5 NA many TRBV10-3
CATSEGLVTDTQYF TGTGCCACCAGTGAGGGACTAGTCACAGATACGCAGTATTTT TRBJ2-3 TRBD2 NA TRBV24-1
CASSEGQGAGDTQYF TGCGCCAGCAGTGAGGGACAGGGGGCGGGAGATACGCAGTATTTT TRBJ2-3 TRBD1 few TRBV10-2
CASSKGDREIRGYTF TGCGCCAGCAGCAAAGGGGACAGGGAGATCCGAGGCTACACCTTC TRBJ1-2 TRBD1 many TRBV4-1
CASSWGPPIYEQYF TGTGCCAGCAGCTGGGGACCGCCGATCTACGAGCAGTACTTC TRBJ2-7 NA many TRBV6-2/TRBV6-3
CASSRTTGGFRETQYF TGTGCCAGCAGCCGCACTACAGGGGGCTTTCGCGAGACCCAGTACTTC TRBJ2-5 TRBD1 many TRBV6-2/TRBV6-3
CASSGGVAQPQHF TGTGCCAGCTCTGGGGGGGTAGCTCAGCCCCAGCATTTT TRBJ1-5 NA few TRBV11-2
CASSFRSEGGEQYF TGTGCCAGCAGTTTTCGCAGCGAGGGAGGGGAGCAGTACTTC TRBJ2-7 TRBD2 few TRBV6-2/TRBV6-3
CSAPDGTNYGYTF TGCAGTGCCCCGGACGGAACTAACTATGGCTACACCTTC TRBJ1-2 NA few TRBV20-1
CASSFLVSGANVLTF TGTGCCAGCAGTTTTTTAGTTTCTGGGGCCAACGTCCTGACTTTC TRBJ2-6 NA few TRBV28
CASSQAERSGANVLTF TGCGCCAGCAGCCAAGCGGAAAGGTCTGGGGCCAACGTCCTGACTTTC TRBJ2-6 NA NA TRBV4-1